This is a list of T cell receptor beta chains from one sample in a study of regulatory T cells in long-lasting Graves disease. TCRdb re-called the multiplex PCR reads with MiXCR, one entry per CDR3 protein. This table holds about 420,000 distinct CDR3 sequences, 16% found once. These same data were also listed under a study on T cells in Graves' hyperthyroidism and ophthalmopathy.

The sequencing here drew on peripheral blood mononuclear cells (PBMCs), taken at new diagnosis, from a patient treated with antithyroid drugs. These receptors were obtained from a woman aged 18 to 35 with Graves disease. The CDR3 runs from the conserved cysteine through the conserved F or W. The D gene is left open where the match is weak. A clone size is listed for some rows: how often the clone was seen (once, few, many), or a class if it is expanded.

J | size | V | D | CDR3 | DNA
TRBJ2-2 | few | TRBV10-3 | . | CAISESNVLERELFF | TGTGCCATCAGTGAGTCGAATGTATTGGAACGCGAGCTGTTTTTT
TRBJ2-3 | few | TRBV7-9 | TRBD2 | CASSYIRDYTDTQYF | TGTGCCAGCAGCTATATCCGGGACTACACAGATACGCAGTATTTT
TRBJ1-5 | few | TRBV20-1 | TRBD1 | CSQGTGNQPQHF | TGCAGTCAGGGGACAGGCAATCAGCCCCAGCATTTT
TRBJ1-1 | . | TRBV4-1 | . | CASSQDGWFGAFF | TGCGCCAGCAGCCAAGACGGGTGGTTTGGGGCTTTCTTT
TRBJ1-5 | . | TRBV6-2/TRBV6-3 | . | CASSQSVDSRRHQPQHF | TGTGCCAGCAGTCAATCCGTAGACAGTCGTCGGCATCAGCCCCAGCATTTT
TRBJ1-2 | few | TRBV20-1 | . | CSARDLSGYTF | TGCAGTGCTAGAGATCTCAGTGGCTACACCTTC
TRBJ2-7 | many | TRBV28 | . | CASSLARRRGEQYF | TGTGCCAGCAGTTTAGCCCGACGACGTGGCGAGCAGTACTTC
TRBJ2-5 | many | TRBV6-1 | . | CASSEEWVEETQYF | TGTGCCAGCAGTGAAGAATGGGTTGAAGAGACCCAGTACTTC
TRBJ2-1 | many | TRBV29-1 | . | CSVDTGFSEQFF | TGCAGCGTTGATACAGGGTTTAGTGAGCAGTTCTTC
TRBJ1-4 | . | TRBV27 | . | CASSFSATNEKLFF | TGTGCCAGCAGTTTTTCTGCAACTAATGAAAAACTGTTTTTT
TRBJ1-2 | many | TRBV7-2 | TRBD1 | CASSLVGGGYGYTF | TGTGCCAGCAGCTTAGTAGGGGGCGGATATGGCTACACCTTC
TRBJ2-1 | many | TRBV7-9 | TRBD2 | CASLLAGGSNEQFF | TGTGCCAGTCTCCTAGCGGGAGGCTCCAATGAGCAGTTCTTC
TRBJ2-7 | few | TRBV24-1 | . | CAIWMDHEQYF | TGTGCCATCTGGATGGACCACGAGCAGTACTTC
TRBJ2-2 | . | TRBV5-6 | . | CASSPGTRNTGELFF | TGTGCCAGCAGCCCGGGGACACGTAACACCGGGGAGCTGTTTTTT
TRBJ1-2 | many | TRBV12-3/TRBV12-4 | TRBD1 | CASSLALGQGYGYTF | TGTGCCAGCAGTTTAGCGCTAGGACAGGGCTATGGCTACACCTTC
TRBJ2-2 | many | TRBV5-1 | . | CASSLVVTGELFF | TGCGCCAGCAGCTTGGTAGTCACCGGGGAGCTGTTTTTT
TRBJ2-1 | . | TRBV12-5 | . | CASATAGQTYNEQFF | TGTGCTAGTGCCACAGCGGGCCAGACCTACAATGAGCAGTTCTTC
TRBJ1-1 | few | TRBV28 | . | CASSEWLRGPSATEAFF | TGTGCCAGCAGTGAGTGGCTCCGGGGCCCCAGCGCCACTGAAGCTTTCTTT
TRBJ1-1 | . | TRBV9 | . | CASSVVVSLSHTEAFF | TGTGCCAGCAGCGTAGTGGTCAGCCTCTCGCACACTGAAGCTTTCTTT
TRBJ2-7 | many | TRBV5-1 | TRBD2 | CASRGLAASSYEQYF | TGCGCCAGCAGGGGACTAGCGGCGAGCTCCTACGAGCAGTACTTC
TRBJ2-7 | many | TRBV7-2 | TRBD2 | CASSRGGTSTYEQYF | TGTGCCAGCAGCAGAGGAGGGACTAGCACTTACGAGCAGTACTTC
TRBJ2-3 | many | TRBV20-1 | . | CSAREHRGVDTQYF | TGCAGTGCTAGAGAACATAGAGGGGTAGATACGCAGTATTTT
TRBJ2-2 | . | TRBV7-8 | TRBD2 | CASSQLARGTGELFF | TGTGCCAGCAGCCAACTAGCGAGGGGCACCGGGGAGCTGTTTTTT
TRBJ1-2 | few | TRBV6-1 | . | CASTHGRANYGYTF | TGTGCCAGCACCCATGGACGGGCTAACTATGGCTACACCTTC
TRBJ2-7 | many | TRBV7-2 | . | CASSISRGMQLEQYF | TGTGCCAGCAGCATTAGTCGGGGGATGCAACTCGAGCAGTACTTC
TRBJ2-2 | . | TRBV5-1 | TRBD1 | CACHRGQNTGELFF | TGCGCCTGCCACAGGGGACAGAACACCGGGGAGCTGTTTTTT
TRBJ2-7 | . | TRBV27 | . | CASKWQGGSYEQYF | TGTGCCAGCAAGTGGCAGGGGGGCTCCTACGAGCAGTACTTC
TRBJ1-2 | . | TRBV27 | . | CASSFRRANYGYTF | TGTGCCAGCAGTTTTAGGCGGGCGAACTATGGCTACACCTTC
TRBJ1-5 | . | TRBV20-1 | TRBD1 | CSASRDRGFQPQHF | TGCAGTGCTAGTCGAGACAGGGGTTTCCAGCCCCAGCATTTT
TRBJ2-1 | few | TRBV27 | . | CASSNLQRRSYNEQFF | TGTGCCAGCAGCAACCTCCAGCGGAGATCCTACAATGAGCAGTTCTTC
TRBJ2-4 | few | TRBV5-1 | TRBD1 | CASRRTGGAKNIQYF | TGCGCCAGCAGGAGGACAGGGGGTGCCAAAAACATTCAGTACTTC
TRBJ2-3 | many | TRBV3-1 | . | CASSQDGSTDTQYF | TGTGCCAGCAGCCAAGACGGGAGCACAGATACGCAGTATTTT
TRBJ2-1 | . | TRBV5-8 | . | CASSTWAHEQFF | TGTGCCAGCAGCACTTGGGCCCATGAGCAGTTCTTC
TRBJ1-1 | many | TRBV29-1 | . | CSLVDGNTEAFF | TGCAGCCTAGTGGACGGGAACACTGAAGCTTTCTTT